This TCR beta chain was recorded in a study of shared clonotypes between healthy human individuals (dated by TCRdb to 2020 to 2021). The study in broad terms: A couple of women and a few men aged 18 to 49 years were included in the cohort. To increase sequencing depth and limit assay-specific biases, TCR repertoire library preparation and sequencing were carried out by different laboratories using diverse techniques. To estimate repertoire size and how much clonotype sharing occurs between individuals, the study deeply sequenced the blood TCR repertoires of a handful of healthy adults. Leukapheresis yielded between about 0.85 and 10 billion PBMCs per donor. For each donor, CD4 naive and CD4 memory were each run on three plates, CD8 naive on two plates, and CD8 memory on one plate.

Taken from the germline V gene, the CDR1 and CDR2 loops are SGHRS and YFSETQ. Trimming costs V 0 bases and J 5 bases, and their ends lie 12 bases apart. CDR3 length: 14 amino acids, cysteine to phenylalanine. CDR3 DNA only is kept here, 42 bases in frame from base 1. About this clone itself: Its antigen has not been determined. No base qualities exist here, and no much larger clone lies one base off it.

For the CD8 naive samples, CD45RO-negative cells were positively selected for CCR7, yielding a CD45RA+CCR7+ population from which TemRA cells were excluded. Healthy HIV-negative adults with no recently reported acute infections or vaccinations were included as donors. Only Caucasian adults living in Nashville, Tennessee, USA were represented among the donors. Blood was collected by leukapheresis, and PBMCs were isolated by Ficoll-Histopaque density gradient centrifugation and then cryopreserved in liquid nitrogen vapor phase. Analytical flow cytometry was used to check the purity and quantity of every magnetically sorted T cell population. From each sorted fraction, genomic DNA was isolated and quantified by UV absorbance on a Nanodrop 2000c. TCR CDR3 regions were amplified from genomic DNA by multiplex PCR using the deep immunoSEQ assay. For each cell subset, the extracted genomic DNA was distributed evenly across all wells of several immunoSEQ 96-well plates, and each plate served as one replicate. For sorted subsets, each replicate PCR was loaded with 150 to 250 ng genomic DNA, equivalent to 25,000 to 35,000 T cell genomes. The purified libraries were quantified using a Qubit 3.0 fluorometer, sized with a Bioanalyzer 2100, and then quantified again using the KAPA Library Quantification kit. Each immunoSEQ 96-well plate was sequenced on its own single-read 150-cycle Illumina NextSeq 550 flow cell. Per the source publication's procedure: Because only junctional sequences without quality scores were contained in the immunoSEQ output, filtering matching that applied to full-length reads could not be performed. To assign V/J genes and CDR3, sequences were annotated against IMGT germline references using PyIR, a Python wrapper for IgBLAST v1.9. Reads were removed for weak V/J assignments (E-value above 1e-6), missing CDR3, stop codons, out-of-frame junctions, or ambiguous translated residues. V3J clonotypes were defined as sequences sharing an identical inferred V gene, J gene, and CDR3 amino acid sequence. The percentage overlap between two repertoires was calculated by dividing the number of shared unique clonotypes by the size of the smaller repertoire. Three approaches were used to assess repertoire richness: RTK rarefaction, the Chao1 estimator, and Recon v2.1 estimates of unobserved clonotypes. For all TCRbeta clonotypes obtained by the gDNA method from a few donors, generation probabilities were computed with OLGA. The table comes from immuneACCESS by way of TCRdb, which keeps in-frame sequences with V and J called. Part of the clones is missing from these tables; in studies checked, under half for an unresolved V gene and the rest for unknown reasons. V and J calls and clone size are those listed in that table; D and trimming were worked out from the DNA. In all, the sample holds about 680,000 clones, and about 92% of those were seen once. Approximately 24% of the sample rests with the top ten.

Overall results and qualifications from the work: Sampling was restricted to blood, and TCR repertoires in tissues likely differ from the TCR repertoires found in blood. Sharing across several donors was observed for approximately 5% of naive CD4, under 4% of naive CD8, 2.3% of memory CD4, and 0.4% of memory CD8 clonotypes. Larger estimated clonotype richness was generally found for naive subsets than for memory subsets. Compared with non-shared clonotypes, the clonotypes found in all four sorted-subset donors had higher generation probabilities. Based on pairwise subsampling, the degree of clonotype sharing among donors was expected to be affected by sequencing depth. Rarefaction of sorted-subset datasets indicated incomplete sequencing despite the large sequencing depth. The genetic and exposure-history diversity represented was limited by the small number of donors.

The origin of this receptor is a man aged 25 to 45 in good health. The sample taken for sequencing was naive CD8+ T cells sorted from blood. The cell subset or site tag for this specimen amounts to: CD45RA+CCR7+. The chain uses TRBV5-1 and TRBJ2-7; no confident D gene assignment can be made. The DNA sequence is given as TGCGCCAGCAGCTTGGTAGGGAAAAGCCACGAGCAGTACTTC. This translates into CASSLVGKSHEQYF.